This TCR beta chain was sequenced for a study of human T cells and chemical hapten exposure. Across the study: Across the whole study, which lasted about 23 weeks, patients were given diphenylcyclopropenone on the scalp once a week. Mostly female patients had alopecia areata, totalis or universalis.

With 1 base clipped from V and 14 bases from J, the junction kept 7 bases outside the gene matches. The CDR3 length is 12 residues. Per the germline V gene, CDR1 is DFQATT and CDR2 is SNEGSKA (reference sequence). Time point of the sample: patch test 1, 2 weeks after DPC sensitization. Treatment noted: therapeutic diphenylcyclopropenone sensitization with weekly scalp DPC. TCRdb reanalysed the RACE reads using MiXCR and keeps one entry per CDR3 protein. The data hold 180,000 or so distinct CDR3 sequences, with around 22% observed a single time. The sequencing here drew on whole blood, taken in connection with sensitization to the hapten diphenylcyclopropenone (DPC). V usage is TRBV20-1 and J usage is TRBJ2-1, with 8 bases fitting TRBD2. The TCR comes from a woman aged 45-59 years with alopecia areata. Some clones in this sample may be carry-over from other donors' samples. CDR3 sequence: CSARAGGRPEFF. The CDR3 region has the DNA TGCAGTGCTAGAGCGGGAGGGCGACCAGAGTTCTTC.